This T cell receptor (beta chain) was recovered during a study of T-cell reconstitution after alpha-beta-depleted transplantation in children. CDR3 size: 16 residues. V dropped 0 bases and J dropped 4 bases, with 15 bases sitting between them. The sample holds many counts of this clonotype. Unique molecular identifiers were incorporated during preparation of the TCRbeta library. One entry per CDR3 protein results from TCRdb running MiXCR on the PCR reads. The sample contains hundreds of thousands of distinct CDR3 sequences, around 9.2% of which appear only once. Sequences were derived from PBMCs, mostly from graft donor cells, sampled 360 days after TCRalphabeta/CD19-depleted stem cell transplant. The origin of this receptor is a male patient aged 2 to 10 who had a stem cell transplant for acute myeloid leukemia, so the T cells may come from the graft donor. V is TRBV12-3 or TRBV12-4 and J is TRBJ1-1, with D tentatively TRBD1 (6 bases). CDR3 in amino acids: CASSLALGGSGTEAFF. In DNA, the CDR3 is TGTGCCAGCAGTTTAGCGCTAGGGGGTTCCGGCACTGAAGCTTTCTTT.